This TCR beta chain originates from a study of cytomegalovirus exposure and HLA in healthy donors. The germline V gene encodes CDR1 LNHNV and CDR2 YYDKDF (reference sequence). After removal of 4 bases from V and 0 bases from J, the junction contained 7 bases not matched to a gene. The CDR3 extends over 16 amino acids. 60 Vbeta and 13 Jbeta primers were used in PCR. Profiling relied on immunoSEQ multiplex PCR, and the TCRdb table lists in-frame clones only, not all of them. The table lists about 95,000 clones, approximately 76% of them singletons. In this sample, this clone turned up once. The material sequenced was PBMCs. The source is a young man in good health and CMV-seropositive. The V call is TRBV15, the J call TRBJ1-2; 8 nucleotides agree with TRBD1. CDR3: CATSTDREGANYGYTF. The CDR3 DNA follows: TGTGCCACCAGCACGGACAGGGAAGGCGCTAACTATGGCTACACCTTC.